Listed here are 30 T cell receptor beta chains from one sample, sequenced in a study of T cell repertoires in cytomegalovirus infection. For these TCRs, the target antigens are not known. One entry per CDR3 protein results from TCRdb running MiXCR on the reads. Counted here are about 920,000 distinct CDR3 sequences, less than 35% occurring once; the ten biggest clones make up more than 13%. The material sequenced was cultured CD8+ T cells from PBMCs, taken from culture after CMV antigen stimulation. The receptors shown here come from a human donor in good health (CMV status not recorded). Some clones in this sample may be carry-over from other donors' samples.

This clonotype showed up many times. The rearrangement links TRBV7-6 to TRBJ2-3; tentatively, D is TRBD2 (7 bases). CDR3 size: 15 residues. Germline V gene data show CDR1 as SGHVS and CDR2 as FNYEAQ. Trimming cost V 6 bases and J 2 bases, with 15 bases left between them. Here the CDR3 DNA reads TGTGCCAGCAGTGCCGCGGGGGCCCTCACAGATACGCAGTATTTT. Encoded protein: CASSAAGALTDTQYF.

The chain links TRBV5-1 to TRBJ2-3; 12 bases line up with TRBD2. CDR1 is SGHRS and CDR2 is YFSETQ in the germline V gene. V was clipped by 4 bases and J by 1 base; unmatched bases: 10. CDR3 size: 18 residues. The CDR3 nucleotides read TGCGCCAGCAGCCTTGGACTAGCGGGGCCTCTAGGCACAGATACGCAGTATTTT. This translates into CASSLGLAGPLGTDTQYF.

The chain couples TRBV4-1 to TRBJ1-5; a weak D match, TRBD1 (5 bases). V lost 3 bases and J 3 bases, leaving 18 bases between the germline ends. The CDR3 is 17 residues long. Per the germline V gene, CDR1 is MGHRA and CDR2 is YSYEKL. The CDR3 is CASSHPPGGGTNQPQHF. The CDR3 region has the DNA TGCGCCAGCAGCCACCCTCCGGGGGGGGGGACCAATCAGCCCCAGCATTTT.

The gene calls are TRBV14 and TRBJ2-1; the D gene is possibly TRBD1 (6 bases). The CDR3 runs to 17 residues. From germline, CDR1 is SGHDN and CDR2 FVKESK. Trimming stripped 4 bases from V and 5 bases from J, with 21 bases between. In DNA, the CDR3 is TGTGCCAGCAGCCCCTTGGGGGCAATCCCAGGTGACAATGAGCAGTTCTTC. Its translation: CASSPLGAIPGDNEQFF.

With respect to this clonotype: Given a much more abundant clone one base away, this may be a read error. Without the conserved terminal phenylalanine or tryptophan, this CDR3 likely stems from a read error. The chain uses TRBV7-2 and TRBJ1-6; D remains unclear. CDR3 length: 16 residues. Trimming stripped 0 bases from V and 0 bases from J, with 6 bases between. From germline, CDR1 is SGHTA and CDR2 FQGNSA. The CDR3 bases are TGTGCCAGCAGCTTAGCTAGGAGCTCCTATAATTCACCCCTCCACCTT. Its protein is CASSLARSSYNSPLHL.

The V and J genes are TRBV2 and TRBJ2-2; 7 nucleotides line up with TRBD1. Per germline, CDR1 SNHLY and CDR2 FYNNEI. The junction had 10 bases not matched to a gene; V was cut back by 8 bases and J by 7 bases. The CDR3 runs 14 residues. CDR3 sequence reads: CASGFRNRGGELFF. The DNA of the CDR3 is TGTGCCAGCGGATTTCGGAACAGGGGCGGGGAGCTGTTTTTT. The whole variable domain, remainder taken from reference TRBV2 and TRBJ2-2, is EPEVTQTPSHQVTQMGQEVILRCVPISNHLYFYWYRQILGQKVEFLVSFYNNEISEKSEIFDDQFSVERPDGSNFTLKIRSTKLEDSAMYFCASGFRNRGGELFFGEGSRLTVL.

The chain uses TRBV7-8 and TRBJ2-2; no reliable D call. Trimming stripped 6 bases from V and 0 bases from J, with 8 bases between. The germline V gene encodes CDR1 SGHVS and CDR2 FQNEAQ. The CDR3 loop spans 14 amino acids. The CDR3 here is CASSRAANTGELFF. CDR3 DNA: TGTGCCAGCAGTCGGGCAGCGAACACCGGGGAGCTGTTTTTT.

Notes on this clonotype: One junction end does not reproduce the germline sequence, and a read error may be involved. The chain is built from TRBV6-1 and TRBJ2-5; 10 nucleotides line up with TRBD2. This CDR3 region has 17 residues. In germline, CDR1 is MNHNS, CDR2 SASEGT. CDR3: CASSEEAAGGLQETQYF. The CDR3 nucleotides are TGTGCCAGCAGCGAAGAGGCAGCGGGGGGGCTCCAAGAGACCCAGTACTTC.

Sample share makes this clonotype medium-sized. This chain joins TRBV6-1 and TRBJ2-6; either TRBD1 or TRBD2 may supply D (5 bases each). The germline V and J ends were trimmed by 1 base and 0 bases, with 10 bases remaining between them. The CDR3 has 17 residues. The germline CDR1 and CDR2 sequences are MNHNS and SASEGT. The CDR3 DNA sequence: TGTGCCAGCAGTGAAGGGGGGAGAATCTCTGGGGCCAACGTCCTGACTTTC. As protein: CASSEGGRISGANVLTF.

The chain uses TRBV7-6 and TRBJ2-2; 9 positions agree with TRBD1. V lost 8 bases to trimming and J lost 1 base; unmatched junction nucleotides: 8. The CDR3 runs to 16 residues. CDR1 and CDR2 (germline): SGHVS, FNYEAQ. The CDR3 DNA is TGTGCCAGCTCGATGGGACAGGGTGTGAACACCGGGGAGCTGTTTTTT. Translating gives CASSMGQGVNTGELFF.

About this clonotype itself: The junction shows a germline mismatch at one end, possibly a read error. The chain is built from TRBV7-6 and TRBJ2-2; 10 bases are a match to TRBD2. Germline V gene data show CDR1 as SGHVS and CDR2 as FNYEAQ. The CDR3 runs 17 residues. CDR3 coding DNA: TGTGTCAGCAGAGATAGCGGGGGGCACGCGAACACCGGGGAGCTGTTTTTT. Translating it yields CVSRDSGGHANTGELFF.

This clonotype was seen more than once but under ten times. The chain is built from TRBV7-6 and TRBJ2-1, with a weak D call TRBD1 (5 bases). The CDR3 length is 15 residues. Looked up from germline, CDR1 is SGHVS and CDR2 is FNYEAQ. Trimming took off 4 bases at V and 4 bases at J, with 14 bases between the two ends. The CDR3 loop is CASSSPETEYNEQFF. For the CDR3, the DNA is TGTGCCAGCAGCTCGCCGGAGACAGAGTACAATGAGCAGTTCTTC.

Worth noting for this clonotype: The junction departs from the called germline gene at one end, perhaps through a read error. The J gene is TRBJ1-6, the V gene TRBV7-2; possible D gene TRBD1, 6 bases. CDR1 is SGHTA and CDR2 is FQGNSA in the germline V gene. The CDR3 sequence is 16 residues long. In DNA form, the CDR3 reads TGTGCCAGCAGCTTAAAGGGGGGGACCTATAAATCACCCCTCCACTTT. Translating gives CASSLKGGTYKSPLHF.

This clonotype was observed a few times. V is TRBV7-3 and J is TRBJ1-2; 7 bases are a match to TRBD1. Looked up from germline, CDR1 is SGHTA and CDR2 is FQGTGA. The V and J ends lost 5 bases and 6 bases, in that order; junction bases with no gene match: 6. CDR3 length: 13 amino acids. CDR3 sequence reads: CASSDETGDGYTF. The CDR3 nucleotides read TGTGCCAGCAGCGATGAAACAGGGGATGGCTACACCTTC.

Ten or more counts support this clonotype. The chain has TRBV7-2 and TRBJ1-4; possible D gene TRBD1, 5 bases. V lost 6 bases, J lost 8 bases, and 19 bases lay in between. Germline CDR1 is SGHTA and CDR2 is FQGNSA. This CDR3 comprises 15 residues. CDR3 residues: CASSETSTEGEKLFF. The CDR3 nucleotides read TGTGCCAGCAGTGAGACCAGTACTGAGGGGGAAAAACTGTTTTTT.

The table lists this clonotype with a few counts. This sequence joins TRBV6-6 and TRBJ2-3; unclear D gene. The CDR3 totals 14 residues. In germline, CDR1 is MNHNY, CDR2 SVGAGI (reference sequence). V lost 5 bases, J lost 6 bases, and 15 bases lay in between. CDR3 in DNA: TGTGCCAGCAGTCCCGGGCTCGTCACGGATACGCAGTATTTT. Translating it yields CASSPGLVTDTQYF.

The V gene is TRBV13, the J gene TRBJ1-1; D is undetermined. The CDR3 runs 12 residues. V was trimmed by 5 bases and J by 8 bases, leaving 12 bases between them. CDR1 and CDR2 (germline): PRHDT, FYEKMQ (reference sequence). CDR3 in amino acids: CASSDPAGEAFF. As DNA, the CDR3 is TGTGCCAGCAGCGACCCCGCGGGAGAAGCTTTCTTT.

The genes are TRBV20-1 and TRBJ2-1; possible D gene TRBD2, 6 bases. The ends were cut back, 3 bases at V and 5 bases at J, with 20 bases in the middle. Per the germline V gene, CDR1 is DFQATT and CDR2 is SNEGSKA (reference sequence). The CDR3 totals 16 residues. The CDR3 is CSARAPGQDYNNEQFF. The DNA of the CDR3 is TGCAGTGCTAGGGCCCCGGGGCAGGACTACAACAATGAGCAGTTCTTC.

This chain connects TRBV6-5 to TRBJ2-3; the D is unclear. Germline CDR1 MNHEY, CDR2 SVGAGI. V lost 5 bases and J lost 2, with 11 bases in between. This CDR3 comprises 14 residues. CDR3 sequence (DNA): TGTGCCAGCAGTCCTCGGAGTTCCACAGATACGCAGTATTTT. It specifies CASSPRSSTDTQYF.

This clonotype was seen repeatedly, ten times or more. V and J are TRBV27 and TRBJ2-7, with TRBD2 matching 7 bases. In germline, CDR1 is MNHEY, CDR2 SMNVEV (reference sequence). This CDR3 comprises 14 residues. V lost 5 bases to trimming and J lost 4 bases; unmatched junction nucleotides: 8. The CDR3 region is CASSRGGMAYEQYF. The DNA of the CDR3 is TGTGCCAGCAGTCGGGGAGGGATGGCGTACGAGCAGTACTTC.

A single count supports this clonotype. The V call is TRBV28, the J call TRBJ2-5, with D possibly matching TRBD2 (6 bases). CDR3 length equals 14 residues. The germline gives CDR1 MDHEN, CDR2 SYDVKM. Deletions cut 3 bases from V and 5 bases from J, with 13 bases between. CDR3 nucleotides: TGTGCCAGCAGTTTTGGCGGGGTCGGTGAGACCCAGTACTTC. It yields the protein CASSFGGVGETQYF.

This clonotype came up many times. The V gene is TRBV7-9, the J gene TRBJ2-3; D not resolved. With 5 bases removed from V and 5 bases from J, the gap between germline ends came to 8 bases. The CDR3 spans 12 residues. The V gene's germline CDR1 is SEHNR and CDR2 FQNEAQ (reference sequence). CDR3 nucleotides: TGTGCCAGCAGCGCAGAAAAAGATACGCAGTATTTT. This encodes CASSAEKDTQYF.

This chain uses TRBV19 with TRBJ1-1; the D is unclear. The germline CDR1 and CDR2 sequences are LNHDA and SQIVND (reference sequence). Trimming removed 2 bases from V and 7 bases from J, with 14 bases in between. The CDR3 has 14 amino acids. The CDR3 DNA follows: TGTGCCAGTAGTATAAAAGATACCCGGGGTGAAGCTTTCTTT. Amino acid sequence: CASSIKDTRGEAFF.

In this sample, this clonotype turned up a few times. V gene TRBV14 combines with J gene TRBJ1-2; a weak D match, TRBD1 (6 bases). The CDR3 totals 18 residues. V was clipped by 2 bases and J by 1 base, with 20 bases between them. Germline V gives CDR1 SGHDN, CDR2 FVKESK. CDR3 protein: CASSQSGAGRGLNYGYTF. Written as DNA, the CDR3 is TGTGCCAGCAGCCAAAGCGGGGCGGGCAGGGGCCTTAACTATGGCTACACCTTC.

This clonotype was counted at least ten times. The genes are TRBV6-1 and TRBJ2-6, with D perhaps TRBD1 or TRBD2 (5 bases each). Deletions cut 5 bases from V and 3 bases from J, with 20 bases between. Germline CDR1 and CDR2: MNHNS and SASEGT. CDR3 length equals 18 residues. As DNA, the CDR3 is TGTGCCAGCAGTCCCACCGGGACGGGCTATGTTGGGGCCAACGTCCTGACTTTC. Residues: CASSPTGTGYVGANVLTF.

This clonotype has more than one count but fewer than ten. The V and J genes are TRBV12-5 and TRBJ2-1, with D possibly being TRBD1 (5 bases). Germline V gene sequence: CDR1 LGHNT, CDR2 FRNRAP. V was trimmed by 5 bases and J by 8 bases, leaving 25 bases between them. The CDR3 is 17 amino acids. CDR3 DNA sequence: TGTGCTAGTGGTCTTTTAAGGGGAATAGGGGCACTGGATGAGCAGTTCTTC. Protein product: CASGLLRGIGALDEQFF.

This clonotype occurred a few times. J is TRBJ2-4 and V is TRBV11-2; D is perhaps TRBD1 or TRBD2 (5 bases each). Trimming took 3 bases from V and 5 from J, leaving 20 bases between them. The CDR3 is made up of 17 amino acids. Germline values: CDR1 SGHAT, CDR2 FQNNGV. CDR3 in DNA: TGTGCCAGCAGCTTTTCAGACGAGGGGCCTGGCCAAAACATTCAGTACTTC. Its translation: CASSFSDEGPGQNIQYF.

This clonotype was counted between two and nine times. The CDR3 spells CASTPKVGDMNTEAFF. The CDR3 DNA reads as TGTGCCAGCACCCCTAAGGTCGGAGACATGAACACTGAAGCTTTCTTT. The chain carries TRBV7-9 and TRBJ1-1; D is unresolved. The germline V gene has CDR1 SEHNR and CDR2 FQNEAQ (reference sequence). The CDR3 loop spans 16 amino acids. V lost 7 bases and J lost 0, with 18 bases in between.

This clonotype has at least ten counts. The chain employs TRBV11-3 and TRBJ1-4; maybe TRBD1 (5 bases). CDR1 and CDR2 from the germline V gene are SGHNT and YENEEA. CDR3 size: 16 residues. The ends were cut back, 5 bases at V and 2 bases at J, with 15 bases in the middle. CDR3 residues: CASSQPRQNTNEKLFF. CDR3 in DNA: TGTGCCAGCAGCCAACCAAGACAGAATACTAATGAAAAACTGTTTTTT.

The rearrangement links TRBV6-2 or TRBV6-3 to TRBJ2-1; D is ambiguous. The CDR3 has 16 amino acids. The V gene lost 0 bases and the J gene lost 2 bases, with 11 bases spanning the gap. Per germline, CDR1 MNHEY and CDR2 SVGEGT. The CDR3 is CASSYSQATPYNEQFF. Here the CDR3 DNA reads TGTGCCAGCAGTTACTCCCAAGCGACCCCCTACAATGAGCAGTTCTTC.